This T cell receptor (beta chain) was sequenced in a study of metastatic and nonmetastatic thyroid tumors. Background on the study: Where malignant and benign thyroid patients were concerned, repertoires were compared across blood and tumor or nodule tissue.

This clone has at least ten counts. TCRdb used MiXCR to call clones anew from the PCR reads. The table lists about 21,000 clones, around 17% of them singletons, with 20% to 25% in the top ten. The CDR3 is 12 residues long. V gave up 7 bases and J gave up 6 bases, with 10 bases separating them. Germline assignment: CDR1 SGHRS and CDR2 YFSETQ. Patients underwent thyroid surgery, and none had received any treatment before it. The sequence was obtained from a male donor with papillary thyroid cancer or a benign thyroid nodule (not recorded which). Some clones in this sample may be carry-over from other donors' samples. J is TRBJ2-2 and V is TRBV5-1, with D unresolved. Sequenced material: blood. The CDR3 region is CASATLSGELFF. CDR3 bases: TGCGCCAGCGCCACCCTGTCCGGGGAGCTGTTTTTT.